This TCR beta chain was found in a study of cytomegalovirus exposure and HLA in healthy donors. Turning to this clone: No antigen is known for it.

Researchers ran the PCR with 60 Vbeta and 13 Jbeta primers. Data came from immunoSEQ multiplex PCR; TCRdb stores just in-frame clones and leaves some out. Among about 160,000 clones listed, 71% were seen once. CDR1 and CDR2 from the germline V gene are SGHVS and FNYEAQ. CDR3 length: 12 amino acids. Trimming removed 3 bases from V and 11 bases from J, with 10 bases in between. Study-wide findings and caveats: Researchers reported in a later analysis that a missense DCLRE1C variant was tied to TCR beta V- and J-gene trimming. Beyond CMV serostatus, there was no information to go on about immune exposure.

Source material: PBMCs. The V gene is TRBV7-6, the J gene TRBJ1-4; TRBD1 might be the D (5 bases). The TCR was taken from a young woman in good health and CMV-seronegative. The CDR3 protein is CASSFDDSKLFF. The CDR3 coding sequence is TGTGCCAGCAGCTTCGACGACAGCAAACTGTTTTTT.